Listed below are T cell receptor beta chains from one sample, sequenced in a study of T cells after somatic rescue of genetic block. Libraries were prepared by immunoSEQ multiplex PCR; TCRdb keeps only in-frame clonotypes and omits some of them. The data contain around 57,000 clones, approximately 96% of them seen just once; the ten biggest clones take up about 0.075%. The sample was peripheral blood mononuclear cells (PBMCs). All receptors derive from a child in the first two years of life. Each CDR3 is given without its conserved first and last residue. The order of the fields is J gene, V gene, CDR3 protein.

>TRBJ1-1|TRBV10-3
AIRTGGNTEAF
>TRBJ1-3|TRBV6-5
ASFFGNTIY
>TRBJ2-7|TRBV11-2
ASTLDPYRVEQY
>TRBJ1-4|TRBV7-9
ASSFNEKLF
>TRBJ2-1|TRBV7-3
ASSLAGVSYNEQF
>TRBJ2-1|TRBV4-3
ASSQDKGDYNEQF
>TRBJ2-7|TRBV30
AWGRGGYEQY
>TRBJ2-1|TRBV28
ATLESSGSSYNEQF
>TRBJ1-5|TRBV11-3
ASSSDRDNQPQH
>TRBJ2-2|TRBV10-3
AIRTSGSTGELF
>TRBJ2-2|TRBV19
ASSPQVGGTGELF
>TRBJ1-4|TRBV19
AGSGTVEYGAEKLF
>TRBJ2-7|TRBV7-2
ASSLTGGTYEQY
>TRBJ1-2|TRBV9
ASSRVGREGGYT